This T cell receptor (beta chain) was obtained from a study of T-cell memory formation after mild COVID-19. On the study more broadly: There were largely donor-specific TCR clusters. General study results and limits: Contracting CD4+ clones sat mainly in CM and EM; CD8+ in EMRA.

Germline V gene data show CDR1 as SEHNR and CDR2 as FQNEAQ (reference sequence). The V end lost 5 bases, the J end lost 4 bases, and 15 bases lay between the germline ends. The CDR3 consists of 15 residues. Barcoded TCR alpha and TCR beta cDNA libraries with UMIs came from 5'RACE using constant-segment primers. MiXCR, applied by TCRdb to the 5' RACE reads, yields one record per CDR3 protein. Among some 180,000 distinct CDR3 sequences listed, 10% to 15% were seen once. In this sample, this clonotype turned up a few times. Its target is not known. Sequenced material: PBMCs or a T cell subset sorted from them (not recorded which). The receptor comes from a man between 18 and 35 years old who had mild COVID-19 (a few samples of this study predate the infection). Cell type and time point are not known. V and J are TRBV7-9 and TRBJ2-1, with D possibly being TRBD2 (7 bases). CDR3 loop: CASSPRRGAYNEQFF. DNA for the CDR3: TGTGCCAGCAGCCCTCGACGGGGGGCGTACAATGAGCAGTTCTTC.